This T cell receptor beta chain was observed in a study of T cells in Graves' hyperthyroidism and ophthalmopathy (dated by TCRdb to the late 2010s). Some background on the complete study: Peripheral blood was sampled at the time of initial diagnosis, prior to any treatment. Once sampling was done, hyperthyroidism patients were given methimazole at a starting dose of 30 mg daily, whereas ophthalmopathy patients were given high-dose intravenous methylprednisolone. The roughly 94 discovery patients were randomly divided into training and test sets at a 7:3 ratio. According to the paper, TCR Vbeta CDR3 sequencing was carried out on more than 120 peripheral blood samples, which came from around 43 ophthalmopathy, around 75 hyperthyroidism and roughly 17 progressor patients. To identify distinguishing TCR V-J signatures, a discovery cohort of around 100 patients was used, comprising 43 with Graves' ophthalmopathy and around 60 with stable Graves' hyperthyroidism. In roughly six Graves' hyperthyroidism patients, the study also compared T-cell repertoires from thyroid tissue with T-cell repertoires from blood. Prospective prediction of ophthalmopathy was tested in an independent validation cohort of some 19 hyperthyroidism patients and 15 to 17 patients who later progressed to ophthalmopathy.

This clonotype was counted ten times or more. Its antigen specificity is not known. Base qualities were left out, and no much larger clone turns up one base away. In the ophthalmopathy patients, disease was moderately to severely active, with a Clinical Activity Score of 3 or more, a NOSPECS grade of 4 or more, and a duration of less than 3 months. Patients with uncontrolled infections, other autoimmune diseases, pregnancy or lactation were excluded. Clinical symptoms, serum thyroxine and TRAb, thyroid ultrasound, and orbital computed tomography formed the basis for the diagnoses. PBMCs were isolated from about 10 ml of fresh peripheral blood by Ficoll-Paque density gradient centrifugation. Total RNA was extracted using Trizol reagent, and RNA quality was assessed on an Agilent 2100 Bioanalyzer. There are 14 amino acids in the CDR3, from cysteine to phenylalanine inclusive. This entry keeps only the CDR3 DNA: 42 bases, framed from base 1. Based on the germline V gene, the CDR1 and CDR2 sequences are SNHLY and FYNNEI. From V the trimming removes 6 bases and from J it removes 11 bases, while the gene matches leave 12 bases of the junction unaccounted for.

Study-wide conclusions, independent of this receptor: Most expanded thyroid clonotypes (frequency above 0.001) were also found in blood, which suggests that blood repertoires may mirror thyroid immune responses. In validation, progression to ophthalmopathy was predicted by the model with roughly 71% sensitivity and 72.22% specificity, a median of about 6.8 months before onset. Sample size was not statistically predetermined, and blinding of investigators to group allocation was not performed. A 13 V-J signature model separated ophthalmopathy from stable hyperthyroidism, with nearly 90% sensitivity and 81% to 82% specificity in cross-validation and 80%/75% in testing.

The TCR beta CDR3 regions were amplified from RNA transcripts. The first round of RT-PCR for the TCR CDR3 was performed with the HTBI primer set and the Qiagen OneStep RT-PCR kit. Libraries were constructed in a second round of multiplex PCR, after which size selection and purification were carried out. Sequencing of the libraries was done on an Illumina HiSeq2000 using paired-end 100 bp reads. The study's own analysis went as follows. SOAPnuke was used to process the raw data, with reads discarded if the reads contained adapters or uncalled bases, had a mean Phred below 15, or lacked an exact constant-primer or identifier match. High-quality paired reads were merged using COPE v1.2.5, and each unique nucleotide sequence was defined as a clonotype. Clonotypes were aligned to IMGT TRBV, TRBD and TRBJ reference segments using MiTCR v1.1. The analysis was restricted to V-J combinations with a frequency above 0.0001, which together covered just over 99% of the repertoires. A TCS score was defined as the ratio of F50 (clonal expansion) to E x V (chaos), with BLOSUM62-based TCRdist applied between CDR3 peptides within each V-J. Welch's t-statistics and random forest reduced fewer than 550 V-J features to some 14, which were used in a naive Bayes classifier (R e1071). In TCRdb, the public reads were trimmed at Q25 with fastp and aligned with MiXCR, with productive beta chains retained. Each entry merges the rows of one CDR3 protein and shows their most common DNA and genes. V and J calls and clone size were set by TCRdb, not the authors. The sample table holds about 640,000 distinct CDR3 sequences, of which about 14% were seen once. Clones ranked in the top ten supply 12% of the sample.

The TCR comes from a woman aged 50 to 60 with Graves' ophthalmopathy. The sequenced sample consisted of blood. The chain is encoded by TRBV2 joined to TRBJ1-5; TRBD1 matches 8 bases in the middle. The sequenced DNA is TGTGCCAGCAGGGGACAGGTCATCAGCGGGTCCCAGCATTTT. Its protein is CASRGQVISGSQHF.